This TCR beta chain comes out of a study of cytomegalovirus exposure and HLA in healthy donors. Study-wide background: The same platform was used for the 120 validation repertoires and the roughly 680 first-cohort repertoires, a later analysis reported.

The donors belonged to the roughly 120-subject validation cohort, separate from the approximately 700-subject first cohort. Clones were read by immunoSEQ multiplex PCR, and TCRdb kept only the in-frame ones, dropping some. The sample has approximately 280,000 clones, around 87% seen once. Trimming took 0 bases from V and 6 from J; bases not matched to a gene: 3. Germline CDR1 SGHDT, CDR2 YYEEEE. CDR3 size: 16 residues. The chain combines TRBV5-6 with TRBJ2-3; TRBD2 agrees at 14 bases. Sequenced sample: PBMCs. The clonotype was recovered from a young woman in good health and CMV-seronegative. The CDR3 sequence is CASSLGLAGGRDTQYF. CDR3 nucleotides: TGTGCCAGCAGCTTGGGACTAGCGGGGGGGCGGGATACGCAGTATTTT.